These 2 T cell receptor beta chains were sequenced from one sample in a study of T cells after posttransplantation cyclophosphamide. The protocol was immunoSEQ multiplex PCR, while the TCRdb copy is restricted to in-frame clones and leaves out a portion. Of fewer than 3,500 clones in the sample, 75% to 85% were seen once. The sample was memory CD8+ T cells sorted from blood. The receptors here all came from a woman aged 55-70 years in good health, CMV-negative, and a related stem cell transplant donor.

This chain connects TRBV7-9 to TRBJ2-1; D is unresolved. Germline V gene sequence: CDR1 SEHNR, CDR2 FQNEAQ (reference sequence). This CDR3 is 13 amino acids long. V lost 1 base to trimming and J lost 3 bases, with 4 bases between them. CDR3 bases: TGTGCCAGCAGCTTAGAACTCTACAATGAGCAGTTCTTC. This codes for CASSLELYNEQFF.

This chain links TRBV10-1 with TRBJ1-1; unclear D gene. The CDR3 sequence is 13 residues long. Per germline, CDR1 WNHNN and CDR2 SYGVQD (reference sequence). Trimming left V 7 bases short and J 4 bases short, with 13 bases between. The CDR3 DNA reads TGCGCCAGCATCTCGACACAATGCACTGAAGCTTTCTTT. Protein product: CASISTQCTEAFF.